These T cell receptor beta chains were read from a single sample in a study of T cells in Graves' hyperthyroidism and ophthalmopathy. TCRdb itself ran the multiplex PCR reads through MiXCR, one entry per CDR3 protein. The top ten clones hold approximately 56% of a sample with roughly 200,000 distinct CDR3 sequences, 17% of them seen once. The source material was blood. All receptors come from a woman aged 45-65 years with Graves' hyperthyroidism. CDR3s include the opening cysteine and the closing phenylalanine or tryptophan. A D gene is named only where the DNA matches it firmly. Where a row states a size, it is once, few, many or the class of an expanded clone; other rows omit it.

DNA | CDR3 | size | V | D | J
TGTGCCAGCAGCCGAGGGCTAGCGGGAGGTCAGACCCAGTACTTC | CASSRGLAGGQTQYF | many | TRBV12-3/TRBV12-4 | TRBD2 | TRBJ2-5
TGTGCCAGCAGTCCGAGTTTTGGACAGGGACTCAACGAGCAGTACTTC | CASSPSFGQGLNEQYF | - | TRBV27 | TRBD1 | TRBJ2-7
TGTGCCAGTAGTATAAGCACAGGGGGTGTTGAAAAACTGTTTTTT | CASSISTGGVEKLFF | - | TRBV19 | TRBD1 | TRBJ1-4
TGTGCCATCACCCCCAGTACCCCTCTAGACTATGGCTACACCTTC | CAITPSTPLDYGYTF | - | TRBV10-3 | - | TRBJ1-2
TGTGCCAGCAGTCCCAGGACGTCCTGGCATGAGCAGTTCTTC | CASSPRTSWHEQFF | - | TRBV6-1 | - | TRBJ2-1
TGTGCCAGCAGTGAAGGGGTCGGCGGCTACACCTTC | CASSEGVGGYTF | many | TRBV2 | - | TRBJ1-2
TGTGCCAGCAGTGACCGAGGAGGGGTGGTAGCAGAGACCCAGTACTTC | CASSDRGGVVAETQYF | many | TRBV25-1 | - | TRBJ2-5
TGTGCCACCAGTGATACGGGGACAGGGGGCCCAGATACGCAGTATTTT | CATSDTGTGGPDTQYF | - | TRBV24-1 | TRBD1 | TRBJ2-3
TGTGCCAGCAGCTCAAATGAGGGGCAGTCGGGTGGCTACACCTTC | CASSSNEGQSGGYTF | few | TRBV9 | - | TRBJ1-2
TGCGCCAGCAGCCAAGAGGGGGGACAGGGATTCGGCGGGGAGCTGTTTTTT | CASSQEGGQGFGGELFF | - | TRBV4-1 | TRBD1 | TRBJ2-2
TGTACCAGCAGCAGAGAGGGGCCTTACAATGAGCAGTTCTTC | CTSSREGPYNEQFF | - | TRBV27 | - | TRBJ2-1
TGTGCCAGCAGCGGACAGGGGGCATCCTACGAGCAGTACTTC | CASSGQGASYEQYF | many | TRBV9 | TRBD1 | TRBJ2-7
TGCAGTGCTAGTCAGGGCTGGAGCAATCAGCCCCAGCATTTT | CSASQGWSNQPQHF | many | TRBV20-1 | - | TRBJ1-5
TGCAGTGCTAAGAGCGGCTATGAGCAGTTCTTC | CSAKSGYEQFF | - | TRBV20-1 | - | TRBJ2-1
TGTGCCAGCAGCCGGGACAGGGCTGATGGCTACACCTTC | CASSRDRADGYTF | few | TRBV11-3 | TRBD1 | TRBJ1-2
TGTGCCACTGCGACATTCGTTAGCTCCTACAATGAGCAGTTCTTC | CATATFVSSYNEQFF | - | TRBV11-2 | - | TRBJ2-1
TGCGCCAGCAGTGCGGCGGGACCACCTATTCGTGGGGGCTACACCTTC | CASSAAGPPIRGGYTF | many | TRBV10-1 | - | TRBJ1-2